These 25 T cell receptor beta chains share one sample of origin, sequenced in a study of cytomegalovirus exposure and HLA in healthy donors. The repertoire was sequenced with immunoSEQ multiplex PCR; TCRdb's copy has only in-frame clones and lacks some. The table includes around 250,000 clones, nearly 90% detected once. Material for sequencing was PBMCs. The source is a woman in her late teens or twenties in good health and CMV-seronegative.

The chain joins TRBV18 to TRBJ1-1; D is ambiguous. The V end lost 2 bases, the J end lost 1 base, and 14 bases lay between the germline ends. The CDR3 loop spans 16 amino acids. Germline V CDR1 and CDR2: KGHSH, LQKENI. CDR3 DNA sequence: TGTGCCAGCTCACCATCGATTCTAGAAACGAACACTGAAGCTTTCTTT. This gives the protein CASSPSILETNTEAFF.

The chain is built from TRBV7-2 and TRBJ2-7, with a possible D match to TRBD1 (6 bases). In germline, CDR1 is SGHTA, CDR2 FQGNSA. The CDR3 spans 16 residues. Trimming took off 1 base at V and 2 bases at J, with 15 bases between the two ends. CDR3 nucleotides: TGTGCCAGCAGCTTAGAAATTGCAGGGGTGCCCTACGAGCAGTACTTC. Amino acids: CASSLEIAGVPYEQYF.

CDR3 sequence: CASRRGTEAFF. CDR3 nucleotides: TGTGCCAGCAGGAGGGGGACTGAAGCTTTCTTT. The chain couples TRBV6-5 to TRBJ1-1; tentatively, D is TRBD1 (6 bases). This CDR3 is built from 11 residues. From germline, CDR1 is MNHEY and CDR2 SVGAGI. Trimming stripped 6 bases from V and 5 bases from J, with 7 bases between.

The chain couples TRBV7-9 to TRBJ2-1, with D possibly matching TRBD2 (5 bases). The CDR3 extends over 14 amino acids. Germline loops: CDR1 SEHNR, CDR2 FQNEAQ (reference sequence). The ends were cut back, 2 bases at V and 10 bases at J, with 15 bases in the middle. CDR3 sequence (DNA): TGTGCCAGCAGCTTACGAGACTTAGGACTGGAGCAGTTCTTC. It translates to CASSLRDLGLEQFF.

The V and J genes are TRBV11-2 and TRBJ1-1; 7 bases agree with TRBD1. Germline CDR1 is SGHAT and CDR2 is FQNNGV. The CDR3 loop spans 15 amino acids. V was pared by 2 bases and J by 1 base, with 4 bases of the junction left unmatched. CDR3 in DNA: TGTGCCAGCAGCTTACCCCCAGGGGGGAACACTGAAGCTTTCTTT. Its translation is CASSLPPGGNTEAFF. The variable domain in full, with the rest retrieved from reference TRBV11-2 and TRBJ1-1, is EAGVAQSPRYKIIEKRQSVAFWCNPISGHATLYWYQQILGQGPKLLIQFQNNGVVDDSQLPKDRFSAERLKGVDSTLKIQPAKLEDSAVYLCASSLPPGGNTEAFFGQGTRLTVV.

The V call is TRBV6-5, the J call TRBJ2-1; 9 positions agree with TRBD1. The trim removed 1 base at V and 2 bases at J, leaving 3 bases unmatched. This CDR3 has 16 residues. Germline V gives CDR1 MNHEY, CDR2 SVGAGI. CDR3 loop: CASSYWGQGAYNEQFF. Written as DNA, the CDR3 is TGTGCCAGCAGTTACTGGGGACAGGGAGCCTACAATGAGCAGTTCTTC.

V and J are TRBV28 and TRBJ2-3, with 8 bases aligning to TRBD2. Germline trimming cut 5 bases from V and 4 bases from J; bases unmatched to any gene: 17. This CDR3 has 18 residues. The germline CDR1 and CDR2 sequences are MDHEN and SYDVKM. CDR3 region: CASSPLMEAGGSADTQYF. The CDR3 nucleotides are TGTGCCAGCAGTCCTCTTATGGAGGCGGGGGGCTCCGCAGATACGCAGTATTTT.

This chain joins TRBV7-2 and TRBJ1-1; D is unresolved. The CDR3 loop spans 12 amino acids. The V end was cut by 2 bases, the J end by 7 bases, with 8 bases between. Germline loops: CDR1 SGHTA, CDR2 FQGNSA. The chain's CDR3 is CASSLSGDEAFF. The CDR3, as DNA: TGTGCCAGCAGCTTATCCGGGGATGAAGCTTTCTTT. The full variable domain, its missing parts supplied by reference TRBV7-2 and TRBJ1-1, is GAGVSQSPSNKVTEKGKDVELRCDPISGHTALYWYRQSLGQGLEFLIYFQGNSAPDKSGLPSDRFSAERTGGSVSTLTIQRTQQEDSAVYLCASSLSGDEAFFGQGTRLTVV.

The V gene is TRBV27, the J gene TRBJ2-7, with 11 nucleotides matching TRBD2. Per germline, CDR1 MNHEY and CDR2 SMNVEV (reference sequence). Trimming cost V 6 bases and J 2 bases; bases outside gene matches: 9. The CDR3 contains 16 residues. The CDR3 nucleotides read TGTGCCAGCAGCCCCATAGGGACTAGCGGCCCCTACGAGCAGTACGTC. It yields the protein CASSPIGTSGPYEQYV.

V usage is TRBV29-1 and J usage is TRBJ1-1, with 8 bases that match TRBD1. CDR3 length: 15 residues. Germline V gene data show CDR1 as SQVTM and CDR2 as ANQGSEA. The junction had 11 bases not matched to a gene; V was cut back by 3 bases and J by 5 bases. CDR3 sequence: CSVDDLTGVNTEAFF. The CDR3 DNA follows: TGCAGCGTTGATGACTTGACAGGGGTAAATACTGAAGCTTTCTTT.

The genes are TRBV2 and TRBJ1-5; tentative D call: TRBD1 (5 bases). Looked up from germline, CDR1 is SNHLY and CDR2 is FYNNEI. Trimming removed 9 bases from V and 2 bases from J, with 11 bases in between. The CDR3 covers 13 residues. CDR3 protein: CARSSGGNQPQHF. The CDR3 DNA is TGTGCCAGGAGCTCGGGGGGCAATCAGCCCCAGCATTTT.

The rearrangement links TRBV7-9 to TRBJ2-2, with 10 bases identical to TRBD2. The CDR3 has 18 amino acids. Germline CDR1 reads SEHNR; CDR2 reads FQNEAQ (reference sequence). After removal of 3 bases from V and 0 bases from J, the junction contained 7 bases not matched to a gene. CDR3 residues: CASSFLAGEPPNTGELFF. CDR3 bases: TGTGCCAGCAGCTTCCTAGCGGGGGAGCCCCCGAACACCGGGGAGCTGTTTTTT.

V usage is TRBV5-4 and J usage is TRBJ2-3; D might be TRBD2 (7 bases). The CDR3 spans 16 residues. From germline, CDR1 is SGHNT and CDR2 YYREEE (reference sequence). Deletions cut 0 bases from V and 8 bases from J, with 19 bases between. The CDR3 is CASSLVGGPLYGTQYF. As DNA, the CDR3 is TGTGCCAGCAGCTTGGTCGGGGGGCCGTTATATGGTACGCAGTATTTT.

For this clone: Within the sample, other DNA sequences also encode this same CDR3. This chain connects TRBV29-1 to TRBJ1-1; 8 nucleotides line up with TRBD1. The CDR3 is 12 amino acids. V lost 8 bases to trimming and J lost 1 base; unmatched junction nucleotides: 3. Germline V CDR1 and CDR2: SQVTM, ANQGSEA. In nucleotides, the CDR3 is TGCAGCACAGGACAGGGGAACACTGAAGCTTTCTTT. Its translation: CSTGQGNTEAFF.

The chain combines TRBV28 with TRBJ1-2, with 7 bases identical to TRBD1. Trimming took 4 bases from V and 0 from J; bases not matched to a gene: 14. The germline gives CDR1 MDHEN, CDR2 SYDVKM. CDR3 length: 18 residues. For the CDR3, the DNA is TGTGCCAGCAGTTCCAACCGGGACAGACCATCTTCTAACTATGGCTACACCTTC. This sequence encodes CASSSNRDRPSSNYGYTF.

The chain employs TRBV5-6 and TRBJ1-6, with TRBD1 identical over 8 bases. The CDR3 length is 15 residues. Losses at the gene ends were 7 bases for V and 4 bases for J; bases not matched to a gene: 7. From germline, CDR1 is SGHDT and CDR2 YYEEEE. CDR3 amino acids: CASGGRDRYNSPLHF. CDR3 in DNA: TGTGCCAGCGGGGGCCGGGACAGGTATAATTCACCCCTCCACTTT.

The rearrangement joins TRBV13 to TRBJ2-5; TRBD2 aligns across 10 bases. This CDR3 contains 15 residues. V dropped 3 bases and J dropped 5; count of bases not matched to a gene: 6. Germline assignment: CDR1 PRHDT and CDR2 FYEKMQ (reference sequence). CDR3 in DNA: TGTGCCAGCAGCTTGTCCAGCGGGGGGGCTGAGACCCAGTACTTC. As protein: CASSLSSGGAETQYF.

The chain combines TRBV4-3 with TRBJ2-2; D is unclear. CDR3 length: 14 amino acids. The V gene lost 0 bases and the J gene lost 4 bases, with 6 bases spanning the gap. Germline values: CDR1 LGHNA, CDR2 YSLEER. Here the CDR3 DNA reads TGCGCCAGCAGCCAAGAGTCCGTCACCGGGGAGCTGTTTTTT. It is translated as CASSQESVTGELFF.

The chain is built from TRBV27 and TRBJ1-4, with D perhaps TRBD1 (6 bases). Trimming removed 5 bases at V and 6 bases at J, with 10 bases between. The CDR3 covers 13 residues. Germline V gene sequence: CDR1 MNHEY, CDR2 SMNVEV (reference sequence). CDR3 in DNA: TGTGCCAGCAGTAAACGGACAGATGAAAAACTGTTTTTT. It yields the protein CASSKRTDEKLFF.

This clone was observed a handful of times. V is TRBV6-1 and J is TRBJ2-7; 9 bases align to TRBD2. The germline gives CDR1 MNHNS, CDR2 SASEGT. This CDR3 region has 14 residues. J gave up 6 bases and V 5 bases, and 8 bases lay outside the gene matches. CDR3 bases: TGTGCCAGCAGTCTGGGACTAGCTTCTGCCGAGCAGTACGTC. It yields the protein CASSLGLASAEQYV.

The chain links TRBV5-4 to TRBJ2-7, with D maybe TRBD1 (6 bases). In germline, CDR1 is SGHNT, CDR2 YYREEE (reference sequence). Trimming cost V 4 bases and J 3 bases, with 17 bases left between them. The CDR3 covers 15 residues. The CDR3 nucleotides read TGTGCCAGCAGCCGGGGACCGGACAGCAGCTACGAGCAGTACTTC. Translation: CASSRGPDSSYEQYF.

This chain joins TRBV4-1 and TRBJ1-2, with TRBD1 matching 8 bases. The CDR3 is 17 residues long. Per germline, CDR1 MGHRA and CDR2 YSYEKL. The J segment lost 0 bases and the V segment lost 0 bases, leaving 6 bases of the junction unmatched. The CDR3: CASSQDSQGASNYGYTF. The CDR3 DNA reads as TGCGCCAGCAGCCAAGATAGCCAGGGGGCGTCTAACTATGGCTACACCTTC.

In the case of this clone: Other DNA sequences in the same sample also yield this CDR3. The gene calls are TRBV9 and TRBJ2-3, with 10 bases aligning to TRBD2. The V and J ends lost 0 bases and 3 bases, in that order; junction bases with no gene match: 4. Germline values: CDR1 SGDLS, CDR2 YYNGEE. The CDR3 consists of 16 residues. In DNA form, the CDR3 reads TGTGCCAGCAGCGTAGAAGCGGGGGGGCCTACAGATACGCAGTATTTT. This codes for CASSVEAGGPTDTQYF.

The chain carries TRBV2 and TRBJ2-5; D might be TRBD1 (5 bases). V was shortened by 4 bases and J by 1 base, with 13 bases between the two germline ends. There are 15 residues in the CDR3. Germline-derived CDR1 and CDR2 are SNHLY and FYNNEI. The CDR3 DNA follows: TGTGCCAGCAGTGCGGCAGGGCTCTTCCAAGAGACCCAGTACTTC. The encoded protein is CASSAAGLFQETQYF. The full variable domain, its missing parts supplied by reference TRBV2 and TRBJ2-5, is EPEVTQTPSHQVTQMGQEVILRCVPISNHLYFYWYRQILGQKVEFLVSFYNNEISEKSEIFDDQFSVERPDGSNFTLKIRSTKLEDSAMYFCASSAAGLFQETQYFGPGTRLLVL.

The chain is built from TRBV18 and TRBJ1-6; no firm D call. The CDR3 is 19 amino acids. The ends were cut back, 1 base at V and 3 bases at J, with 19 bases in the middle. Germline V gives CDR1 KGHSH, CDR2 LQKENI. CDR3 nucleotide sequence: TGTGCCAGCTCACCACTCTCGATGGAGGGTAGAAACTATAATTCACCCCTCCACTTT. Translation: CASSPLSMEGRNYNSPLHF. The full variable domain, its missing parts supplied by reference TRBV18 and TRBJ1-6, is NAGVMQNPRHLVRRRGQEARLRCSPMKGHSHVYWYRQLPEEGLKFMVYLQKENIIDESGMPKERFSAEFPKEGPSILRIQQVVRGDSAAYFCASSPLSMEGRNYNSPLHFGNGTRLTVT.